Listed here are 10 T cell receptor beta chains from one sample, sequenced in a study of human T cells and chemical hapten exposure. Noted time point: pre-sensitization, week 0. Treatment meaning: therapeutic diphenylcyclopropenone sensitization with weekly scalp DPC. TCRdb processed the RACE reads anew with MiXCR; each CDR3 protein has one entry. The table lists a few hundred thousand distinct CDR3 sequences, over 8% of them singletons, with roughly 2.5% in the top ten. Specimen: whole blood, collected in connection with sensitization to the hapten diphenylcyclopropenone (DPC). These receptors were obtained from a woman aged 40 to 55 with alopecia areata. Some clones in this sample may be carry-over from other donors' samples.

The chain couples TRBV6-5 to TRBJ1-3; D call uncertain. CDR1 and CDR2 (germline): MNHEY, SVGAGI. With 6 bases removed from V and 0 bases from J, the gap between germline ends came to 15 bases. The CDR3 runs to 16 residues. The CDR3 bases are TGTGCCAGCAGCCGAGGTGACGGCGACTCTGGAAACACCATATATTTT. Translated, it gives CASSRGDGDSGNTIYF.

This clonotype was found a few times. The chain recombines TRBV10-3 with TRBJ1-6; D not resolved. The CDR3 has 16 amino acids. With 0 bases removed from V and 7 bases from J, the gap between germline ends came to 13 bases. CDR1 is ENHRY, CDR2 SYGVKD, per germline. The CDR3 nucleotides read TGTGCCATCAGTGAGTCAGGCAGGTGGATCAATTCACCCCTCCACTTT. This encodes CAISESGRWINSPLHF.

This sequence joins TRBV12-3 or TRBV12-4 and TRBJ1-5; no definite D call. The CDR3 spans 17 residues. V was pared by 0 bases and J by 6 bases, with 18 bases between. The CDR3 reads CASSLAHGGRVGQPQHF. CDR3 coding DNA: TGTGCCAGCAGTTTAGCGCACGGAGGACGGGTCGGTCAGCCCCAGCATTTT.

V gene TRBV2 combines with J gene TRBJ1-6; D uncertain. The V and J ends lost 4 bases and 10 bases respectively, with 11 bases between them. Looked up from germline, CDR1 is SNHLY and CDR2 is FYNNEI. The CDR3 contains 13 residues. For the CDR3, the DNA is TGTGCCAGCAGTGCCCCCCCGGGGTCACCCCTCCACTTT. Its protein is CASSAPPGSPLHF.

CDR3 DNA sequence: TGTGCCAGCAGCTTGGCCGAGGGGGCAGGGCAGCCCCAGCATTTT. This gives the protein CASSLAEGAGQPQHF. The V call is TRBV5-6, the J call TRBJ1-5; 7 nucleotides match TRBD1. V was clipped by 0 bases and J by 7 bases; unmatched bases: 7. CDR1 is SGHDT and CDR2 is YYEEEE in the germline V gene. This CDR3 contains 15 residues.

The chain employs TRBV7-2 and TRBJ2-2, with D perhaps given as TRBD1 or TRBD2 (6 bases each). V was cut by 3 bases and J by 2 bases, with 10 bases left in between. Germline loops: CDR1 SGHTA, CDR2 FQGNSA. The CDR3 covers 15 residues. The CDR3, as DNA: TGTGCCAGCAGCTTTGGGGGGCTAAACACCGGGGAGCTGTTTTTT. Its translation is CASSFGGLNTGELFF.

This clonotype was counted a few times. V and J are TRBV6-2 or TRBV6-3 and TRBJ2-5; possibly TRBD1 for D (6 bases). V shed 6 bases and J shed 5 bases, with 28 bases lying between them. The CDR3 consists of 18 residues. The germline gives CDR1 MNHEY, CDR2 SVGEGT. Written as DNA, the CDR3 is TGTGCCAGCAGCTCCCGCAAAACAGGGCTCCCTATGGGGGAGACCCAGTACTTC. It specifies CASSSRKTGLPMGETQYF.

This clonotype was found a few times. The chain's CDR3 is CRPLLGGHTQYF. The DNA of the CDR3 is TGCAGACCGTTATTGGGGGGGCATACGCAGTATTTT. V and J are TRBV20-1 and TRBJ2-3; perhaps TRBD2 as D (7 bases). The germline CDR1 and CDR2 sequences are DFQATT and SNEGSKA (reference sequence). The CDR3 extends over 12 amino acids.

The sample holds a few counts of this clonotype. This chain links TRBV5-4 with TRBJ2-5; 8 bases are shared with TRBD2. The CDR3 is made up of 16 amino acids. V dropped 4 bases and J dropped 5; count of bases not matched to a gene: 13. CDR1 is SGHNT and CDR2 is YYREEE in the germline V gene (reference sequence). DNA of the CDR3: TGTGCCAGCAGCCTATCTAGAGGACTAGCTCCGGAGACCCAGTACTTC. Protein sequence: CASSLSRGLAPETQYF.

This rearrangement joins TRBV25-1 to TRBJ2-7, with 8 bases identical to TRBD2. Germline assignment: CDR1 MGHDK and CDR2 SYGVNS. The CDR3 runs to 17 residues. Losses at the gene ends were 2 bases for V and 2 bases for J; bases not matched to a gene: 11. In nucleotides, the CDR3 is TGTGCCAGCAGTGAAGCGGGGTCGGGAGGGGGGACCTACGAGCAGTACTTC. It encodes CASSEAGSGGGTYEQYF.